The 20 T cell receptor beta chains below were found in one sample sequenced in a study of response to subunit inactivated influenza vaccine. MiXCR, run by TCRdb on the RT-PCR reads, gives a single entry per CDR3 protein. Of about 780,000 distinct CDR3 sequences in the sample, around 20% are singletons; the top ten hold about a tenth. This specimen was PBMCs from blood, taken roughly 5 days after vaccination. All receptors come from a man aged 45 to 65 who received an inactivated influenza vaccine.

This clonotype has just a few counts. The rearrangement uses TRBV5-1 and TRBJ1-1, with D unresolved. V lost 1 base and J 7 bases, leaving 11 bases between the germline ends. CDR3 length: 13 residues. Germline values: CDR1 SGHRS, CDR2 YFSETQ. The DNA of the CDR3 is TGCGCCAGCAGCTTGCCTAGCGGGCGTGAAGCTTTCTTT. This codes for CASSLPSGREAFF.

The chain is built from TRBV6-2 or TRBV6-3 and TRBJ2-7; possible D gene TRBD1, 6 bases. Germline V gene sequence: CDR1 MNHEY, CDR2 SVGEGT. The V end lost 2 bases, the J end lost 2 bases, and 13 bases lay between the germline ends. This CDR3 region has 15 residues. DNA for the CDR3: TGTGCCAGCAGTTACACAGGGATAATCCCCTACGAGCAGTACTTC. As protein: CASSYTGIIPYEQYF.

The chain recombines TRBV20-1 with TRBJ2-3; a weak D match, TRBD2 (6 bases). V lost 0 bases, J lost 0 bases, and 10 bases lay in between. The CDR3 extends over 15 amino acids. The germline V gene has CDR1 DFQATT and CDR2 SNEGSKA (reference sequence). This chain's CDR3 is CSARDPRGSTDTQYF. The DNA of the CDR3 is TGCAGTGCTAGAGATCCTCGGGGGAGCACAGATACGCAGTATTTT.

This clonotype has just a few counts. The chain combines TRBV29-1 with TRBJ2-1; D is unresolved. This CDR3 spans 12 amino acids. The V gene lost 3 bases and the J gene lost 6 bases, with 9 bases spanning the gap. Germline values: CDR1 SQVTM, CDR2 ANQGSEA. CDR3 region: CSVDRLLNEQFF. The CDR3 DNA follows: TGCAGCGTTGATAGGCTGCTCAATGAGCAGTTCTTC.

This clonotype was detected only a few times. The chain is built from TRBV6-1 and TRBJ1-1, with 9 bases lining up with TRBD1. The germline gives CDR1 MNHNS, CDR2 SASEGT. This CDR3 is 14 amino acids long. Trimming removed 7 bases from V and 4 bases from J; junction bases left unmatched: 7. As DNA, the CDR3 is TGTGCCAGCAATGGAGGGACAGGGAGCACTGAAGCTTTCTTT. Protein product: CASNGGTGSTEAFF.

There are a few counts of this clonotype. This chain uses TRBV28 with TRBJ1-5, with 7 bases identical to TRBD1. Trimming took 2 bases from V and 6 from J; bases not matched to a gene: 4. Germline V lookup: CDR1 MDHEN, CDR2 SYDVKM. The CDR3 runs to 14 residues. For the CDR3, the DNA is TGTGCCAGCAGTTTAACAGGGGTTGCTCAGCCCCAGCATTTT. This encodes CASSLTGVAQPQHF.

The CDR3 reads CASSPLREETQYF. In nucleotides, the CDR3 is TGTGCCAGCTCACCTCTCAGGGAAGAGACCCAGTACTTC. The chain joins TRBV18 to TRBJ2-5, with a weak D call TRBD1 (5 bases). Between the trimmed V and J ends, which lost 3 bases and 3 bases, there was a span of 8 bases. Germline-derived CDR1 and CDR2 are KGHSH and LQKENI. The CDR3 consists of 13 residues. The full variable domain, rest sourced from reference TRBV18 and TRBJ2-5, is NAGVMQNPRHLVRRRGQEARLRCSPMKGHSHVYWYRQLPEEGLKFMVYLQKENIIDESGMPKERFSAEFPKEGPSILRIQQVVRGDSAAYFCASSPLREETQYFGPGTRLLVL.

The chain employs TRBV7-9 and TRBJ2-1; 8 bases are a match to TRBD2. This CDR3 is 15 amino acids long. Germline lookup yields CDR1 SEHNR and CDR2 FQNEAQ (reference sequence). Unmatched junction bases numbered 8, after V lost 6 bases and J lost 4 bases. Here the CDR3 reads CASSWGLVMYNEQFF. The DNA for the CDR3 is TGTGCCAGCAGTTGGGGACTAGTGATGTACAATGAGCAGTTCTTC.

CDR3 residues: CASGGTGTGELFF. The CDR3 nucleotides are TGTGCCAGCGGCGGGACGGGAACCGGGGAGCTGTTTTTT. J is TRBJ2-2 and V is TRBV7-6; TRBD2 is a possible D gene (6 bases). Germline CDR1 and CDR2: SGHVS and FNYEAQ. The length of the CDR3 is 13 residues. V lost 8 bases and J lost 5, with 12 bases in between. The full variable domain, with the rest looked up from reference TRBV7-6 and TRBJ2-2, is GAGVSQSPRYKVTKRGQDVALRCDPISGHVSLYWYRQALGQGPEFLTYFNYEAQQDKSGLPNDRFSAERPEGSISTLTIQRTEQRDSAMYRCASGGTGTGELFFGEGSRLTVL.

This clonotype was seen only a few times. The chain uses TRBV5-1 and TRBJ2-2; 8 bases line up with TRBD1. CDR3 size: 15 residues. V shed 0 bases, J shed 6 bases, and the junction held 4 bases outside the gene matches. In germline, CDR1 is SGHRS, CDR2 YFSETQ. The CDR3 region is CASSLAGGVAGELFF. CDR3 in DNA: TGCGCCAGCAGCTTGGCAGGGGGCGTAGCCGGGGAGCTGTTTTTT.

The chain links TRBV7-8 to TRBJ2-1; 9 bases fit TRBD1. The CDR3 has 16 residues. V lost 5 bases, J lost 3 bases, and 8 bases stayed unmatched. The germline CDR1 and CDR2 sequences are SGHVS and FQNEAQ. CDR3 in amino acids: CASSQSGTGYYNEQFF. As DNA, the CDR3 is TGTGCCAGCAGCCAGTCCGGGACAGGGTACTACAATGAGCAGTTCTTC.

This clonotype was detected ten times or more. This chain joins TRBV10-3 and TRBJ1-1; no firm D call. V lost 2 bases to trimming and J lost 1 base, with 2 bases between them. CDR1 ENHRY and CDR2 SYGVKD come from the germline V gene. This CDR3 region has 12 residues. This chain's CDR3 is CAISERNTEAFF. Here the CDR3 DNA reads TGTGCCATCAGTGAGAGGAACACTGAAGCTTTCTTT.

This clonotype turned up a few times. This rearrangement joins TRBV10-3 to TRBJ2-2, with 8 nucleotides matching TRBD1. CDR1 ENHRY and CDR2 SYGVKD come from the germline V gene. The V segment lost 10 bases and the J segment 6 bases; nucleotides outside the gene matches: 10. This CDR3 has 14 residues. In DNA form, the CDR3 reads TGTGCCACCAAGACAGGGGTGGAATCCGGGGAGCTGTTTTTT. Protein product: CATKTGVESGELFF.

This clonotype has only a few counts. This chain joins TRBV6-1 and TRBJ1-5; 8 bases match TRBD1. This CDR3 contains 16 residues. V was pared by 5 bases and J by 1 base, with 7 bases of the junction left unmatched. The germline V gene has CDR1 MNHNS and CDR2 SASEGT. CDR3 region: CASSRPTGVSNQPQHF. CDR3 bases: TGTGCCAGCAGTCGCCCGACAGGGGTGAGCAATCAGCCCCAGCATTTT.

The V and J genes are TRBV7-2 and TRBJ1-1; 9 bases are shared with TRBD1. The CDR3 runs to 15 residues. J gave up 5 bases and V 5 bases, and 9 bases lay outside the gene matches. Germline assignment: CDR1 SGHTA and CDR2 FQGNSA. As DNA, the CDR3 is TGTGCCAGCAGCCCGATAACAGGGGGCAAAACTGAAGCTTTCTTT. Translating gives CASSPITGGKTEAFF.

This clonotype appeared a few times. The chain carries TRBV29-1 and TRBJ2-3; D not certain. The CDR3 sequence is 12 residues long. V shed 6 bases and J shed 5 bases, with 12 bases lying between them. Germline loops: CDR1 SQVTM, CDR2 ANQGSEA. The CDR3 reads CSVRALGDTQYF. CDR3 DNA sequence: TGCAGCGTCCGGGCCCTGGGAGATACGCAGTATTTT.

This chain links TRBV28 with TRBJ1-1, with a tentative D call TRBD1 (5 bases). The germline gives CDR1 MDHEN, CDR2 SYDVKM. This CDR3 spans 13 amino acids. The V gene lost 3 bases and the J gene lost 5 bases, with 10 bases spanning the gap. The CDR3 reads CASSLGLRTEAFF. For the CDR3, the DNA is TGTGCCAGCAGTTTGGGGCTCAGGACTGAAGCTTTCTTT.

The chain is built from TRBV6-5 and TRBJ1-1; D is perhaps TRBD1 (6 bases). This CDR3 region has 15 residues. The V gene lost 0 bases and the J gene lost 5 bases, with 13 bases spanning the gap. Per the germline V gene, CDR1 is MNHEY and CDR2 is SVGAGI. This CDR3 is CASSYSIQGSTEAFF. The CDR3 DNA sequence: TGTGCCAGCAGTTACTCGATTCAGGGGTCGACTGAAGCTTTCTTT.

V gene TRBV4-3 combines with J gene TRBJ2-1; D unclear. The CDR3 consists of 11 residues. V lost 3 bases, J lost 10 bases, and 7 bases lay in between. Germline V gene data show CDR1 as LGHNA and CDR2 as YSLEER. CDR3 sequence reads: CASSQATEQFF. The CDR3 DNA sequence: TGCGCCAGCAGCCAGGCTACCGAGCAGTTCTTC.

This clonotype was observed a few times. The CDR3: CASSQGISYEQYF. The CDR3 nucleotides read TGCGCCAGCAGCCAGGGCATAAGCTACGAGCAGTACTTC. This sequence joins TRBV4-3 and TRBJ2-7, with D unclear. This CDR3 is built from 13 residues. Trimming took off 3 bases at V and 3 bases at J, with 9 bases between the two ends. Germline loops: CDR1 LGHNA, CDR2 YSLEER.